These T cell receptor beta chains were read from a single sample in a study of STAT3 mutations in large granular lymphocyte leukemia. Clones were read by immunoSEQ multiplex PCR, and TCRdb kept only the in-frame ones, dropping some. The profile covers roughly 40,000 clones, with approximately 78% appearing a single time and roughly 0.42% taken by the ten largest. Sequencing was done on a sample of PBMCs. The receptors shown here come from a human donor with T large granular lymphocyte leukemia. Some clones in this sample may be carry-over from other donors' samples. Both conserved end residues are part of each CDR3. Each record gives: V gene, clone size, D gene, J gene, CDR3 DNA, CDR3 protein. A D gene is named only where the DNA matches it firmly. Rows give clone size only sometimes, using once, few, many, or a class for an expanded clone.

v_gene: TRBV30; abundance: -; d_gene: -; j_gene: TRBJ2-2; CDR3nt: TGTGCCTGGGGGTTGTCGAACACCGGGGAGCTGTTTTTT; CDR3aa: CAWGLSNTGELFF
v_gene: TRBV7-9; abundance: -; d_gene: TRBD1; j_gene: TRBJ1-1; CDR3nt: TGTGCCAGCAGCCGTCTACAGGGGGATGGCACTGAAGCTTTCTTT; CDR3aa: CASSRLQGDGTEAFF
v_gene: TRBV7-2; abundance: -; d_gene: -; j_gene: TRBJ1-3; CDR3nt: TGTGCCAGCAGCCCCACGGTGGGTTCTGGAAACACCATATATTTT; CDR3aa: CASSPTVGSGNTIYF
v_gene: TRBV30; abundance: -; d_gene: -; j_gene: TRBJ1-1; CDR3nt: TGTGCCTGGGGAACCGTGAACACTGAAGCTTTCTTT; CDR3aa: CAWGTVNTEAFF
v_gene: TRBV6-6; abundance: -; d_gene: TRBD1; j_gene: TRBJ2-1; CDR3nt: TGTGCCAGCAGTTACGAGCCGACAGGGTTACCGTTCTTC; CDR3aa: CASSYEPTGLPFF
v_gene: TRBV13; abundance: -; d_gene: -; j_gene: TRBJ2-3; CDR3nt: TGTGCCAGCAGCTTGGACGGCGGGGTCGGCACAGATACGCAGTATTTT; CDR3aa: CASSLDGGVGTDTQYF
v_gene: TRBV19; abundance: -; d_gene: -; j_gene: TRBJ1-5; CDR3nt: TGTGCCAGTAGAGTAGGGGGGCCCCGGGACAGCAATCAGCCCCAGCATTTT; CDR3aa: CASRVGGPRDSNQPQHF
v_gene: TRBV5-5; abundance: -; d_gene: -; j_gene: TRBJ2-7; CDR3nt: TGTGCCAGCAGCTTCCTCTACGAGCAGTACTTC; CDR3aa: CASSFLYEQYF
v_gene: TRBV11-2; abundance: few; d_gene: TRBD1; j_gene: TRBJ1-6; CDR3nt: TGTGCCAGCAGCTTAGCAAGGACAGGGGGCTCACCCCTCCACTTT; CDR3aa: CASSLARTGGSPLHF
v_gene: TRBV5-1; abundance: -; d_gene: TRBD1; j_gene: TRBJ2-5; CDR3nt: TGCGCCAGCAGCTTCAGGGGGATTGAGACCCAGTACTTC; CDR3aa: CASSFRGIETQYF
v_gene: TRBV19; abundance: -; d_gene: -; j_gene: TRBJ1-2; CDR3nt: TGTGCCAGTACCCCTACAGGGATCGGCTATGGCTACACCTTC; CDR3aa: CASTPTGIGYGYTF
v_gene: TRBV19; abundance: -; d_gene: -; j_gene: TRBJ2-3; CDR3nt: TGTGCCAGTAGTATCAGGACGGCTAGCACAGATACGCAGTATTTT; CDR3aa: CASSIRTASTDTQYF
v_gene: TRBV28; abundance: -; d_gene: -; j_gene: TRBJ2-7; CDR3nt: TGTGCCAGCGTAAAGACTAGTTTCATCACGGAGCAGTACTTC; CDR3aa: CASVKTSFITEQYF
v_gene: TRBV5-4; abundance: -; d_gene: -; j_gene: TRBJ2-5; CDR3nt: TGTGCCAGCAGCCCCCGAGGGGGGGCTGATGAGACCCAGTACTTC; CDR3aa: CASSPRGGADETQYF
v_gene: TRBV10-3; abundance: -; d_gene: -; j_gene: TRBJ1-1; CDR3nt: TGTGCCATCAGTGTAGATGGGACGAACACTGAAGCTTTCTTT; CDR3aa: CAISVDGTNTEAFF
v_gene: TRBV5-1; abundance: -; d_gene: -; j_gene: TRBJ1-1; CDR3nt: TGCGCCAGCAGCTTGGAGCTTAGGGCGCCTGAAGCTTTCTTT; CDR3aa: CASSLELRAPEAFF
v_gene: TRBV10-3; abundance: -; d_gene: -; j_gene: TRBJ1-5; CDR3nt: TGTGCCACGCGGGGGGTGGATCAGCCCCAGCATTTT; CDR3aa: CATRGVDQPQHF
v_gene: TRBV6-1; abundance: -; d_gene: TRBD1; j_gene: TRBJ2-7; CDR3nt: TGTGCCAGCAGTGAAAATCTCCGGGACAGGTCATACGAGCAGTACTTC; CDR3aa: CASSENLRDRSYEQYF
v_gene: TRBV9; abundance: -; d_gene: -; j_gene: TRBJ1-6; CDR3nt: TGTGCCAGCAGCGTAGATGGGGGCAAGTCACCCCTCCACTTT; CDR3aa: CASSVDGGKSPLHF
v_gene: TRBV10-3; abundance: -; d_gene: TRBD1; j_gene: TRBJ2-3; CDR3nt: TGTGCCATCAGCCCCGGGACAGTAAAAGATACGCAGTATTTT; CDR3aa: CAISPGTVKDTQYF
v_gene: TRBV19; abundance: few; d_gene: -; j_gene: TRBJ2-2; CDR3nt: TGTGCCAGTAGTAGTAGACTAACCACCGGGGAGCTGTTTTTT; CDR3aa: CASSSRLTTGELFF
v_gene: TRBV14; abundance: -; d_gene: -; j_gene: TRBJ1-3; CDR3nt: TGTGCCAGCAGCCAAGCAGGAAACACCATATATTTT; CDR3aa: CASSQAGNTIYF
v_gene: TRBV18; abundance: -; d_gene: -; j_gene: TRBJ2-5; CDR3nt: TGTGCCAGCTCACCACACCCGCAAGAGACCCAGTACTTC; CDR3aa: CASSPHPQETQYF
v_gene: TRBV2; abundance: -; d_gene: -; j_gene: TRBJ1-4; CDR3nt: TGTGCCAGCAGAGGAGAAAAACTGTTTTTT; CDR3aa: CASRGEKLFF
v_gene: TRBV6-5; abundance: -; d_gene: -; j_gene: TRBJ1-1; CDR3nt: TGTGCCAGCAGTTACAGGGGGTCGAACACTGAAGCTTTCTTT; CDR3aa: CASSYRGSNTEAFF
v_gene: TRBV13; abundance: -; d_gene: TRBD1; j_gene: TRBJ1-1; CDR3nt: TGTGCCAGCAGCGTACGACAGGGCTGGGCTGAAGCTTTCTTT; CDR3aa: CASSVRQGWAEAFF
v_gene: TRBV19; abundance: -; d_gene: -; j_gene: TRBJ1-6; CDR3nt: TGTGCCAGTGGGGTTTCTTCACCCCTCCACTTT; CDR3aa: CASGVSSPLHF
v_gene: TRBV7-9; abundance: -; d_gene: -; j_gene: TRBJ1-5; CDR3nt: TGTGCCAGCAGCTCCGAGTGGGGTTTCAATCAGCCCCAGCATTTT; CDR3aa: CASSSEWGFNQPQHF
v_gene: TRBV29-1; abundance: -; d_gene: TRBD1; j_gene: TRBJ1-4; CDR3nt: TGCAGCGTAGCCGAGACAGGGGGGGAAAAACTGTTTTTT; CDR3aa: CSVAETGGEKLFF
v_gene: TRBV19; abundance: few; d_gene: TRBD2; j_gene: TRBJ2-1; CDR3nt: TGTGCCAGTAGTATAGATATGGGACTATCGTTCGAGCAGTTCTTC; CDR3aa: CASSIDMGLSFEQFF
v_gene: TRBV7-2; abundance: -; d_gene: -; j_gene: TRBJ2-5; CDR3nt: TGTGCCAGCGGCAACCAAGAGACCCAGTACTTC; CDR3aa: CASGNQETQYF
v_gene: TRBV5-1; abundance: -; d_gene: -; j_gene: TRBJ1-5; CDR3nt: TGCGCCAGCAGCTTGGCAGTCGGTCAGCCCCAGCATTTT; CDR3aa: CASSLAVGQPQHF
v_gene: TRBV5-1; abundance: -; d_gene: TRBD1; j_gene: TRBJ1-2; CDR3nt: TGCGCCAGCAGCTTACCGGGACAGGGGGCTGGCTACACCTTC; CDR3aa: CASSLPGQGAGYTF
v_gene: TRBV10-3; abundance: -; d_gene: -; j_gene: TRBJ1-2; CDR3nt: TGTGCCATCAGTGAGGGGTTTGACTATGGCTACACCTTC; CDR3aa: CAISEGFDYGYTF
v_gene: TRBV6-1; abundance: -; d_gene: TRBD1; j_gene: TRBJ1-2; CDR3nt: TGTGCCAGCAGTGTCGAACAGGGGGCTCTAAACTATGGCTACACCTTC; CDR3aa: CASSVEQGALNYGYTF
v_gene: TRBV2; abundance: once; d_gene: TRBD1; j_gene: TRBJ1-1; CDR3nt: TGTGCCAGCAGTTGGACAGGGAAGGTCACTGAAGCTTTCTTT; CDR3aa: CASSWTGKVTEAFF
v_gene: TRBV11-3; abundance: -; d_gene: -; j_gene: TRBJ2-7; CDR3nt: TGTGCCAGCAGCCGGGGTTCATCGAACGAGCAGTACTTC; CDR3aa: CASSRGSSNEQYF
v_gene: TRBV9; abundance: -; d_gene: -; j_gene: TRBJ1-2; CDR3nt: TGTGCCAGCAGCGTAGGGGGGCCGCACTATGGCTACACCTTC; CDR3aa: CASSVGGPHYGYTF
v_gene: TRBV9; abundance: -; d_gene: -; j_gene: TRBJ1-6; CDR3nt: TGTGCCAGCAGCGTAGAGGGGACCGGGGGTAATTCACCCCTCCACTTT; CDR3aa: CASSVEGTGGNSPLHF
v_gene: TRBV4-3; abundance: -; d_gene: TRBD2; j_gene: TRBJ2-1; CDR3nt: TGCGCCAGCAGCCAAGAGGGTCTAGCGGGGACGAATGAGCAGTTCTTC; CDR3aa: CASSQEGLAGTNEQFF
v_gene: TRBV5-1; abundance: -; d_gene: -; j_gene: TRBJ1-6; CDR3nt: TGCGCCAGCAGCTTGGCGTGGACGGCAAGCGGCGGTATCTTGAATTCACCCCTCCACTTT; CDR3aa: CASSLAWTASGGILNSPLHF
v_gene: TRBV15; abundance: once; d_gene: -; j_gene: TRBJ1-5; CDR3nt: TGTGCCACCAGCAGAGATCAACAGGACAATCAGCCCCAGCATTTT; CDR3aa: CATSRDQQDNQPQHF
v_gene: TRBV7-2; abundance: -; d_gene: TRBD1; j_gene: TRBJ1-5; CDR3nt: TGTGCCAGCGGACAGGGCCTTCGCAATCAGCCCCAGCATTTT; CDR3aa: CASGQGLRNQPQHF
v_gene: TRBV30; abundance: -; d_gene: TRBD1; j_gene: TRBJ2-5; CDR3nt: TGTGCCTGGAGTGTTGTACAGGGGATTGGAGAGACCCAGTACTTC; CDR3aa: CAWSVVQGIGETQYF
v_gene: TRBV29-1; abundance: -; d_gene: -; j_gene: TRBJ1-1; CDR3nt: TGCAGCGTTGTAGGGGCGGAGATGAACACTGAAGCTTTCTTT; CDR3aa: CSVVGAEMNTEAFF
v_gene: TRBV10-3; abundance: -; d_gene: -; j_gene: TRBJ1-3; CDR3nt: TGTGCCATCAGGGGGGACGGCTCTGGAAACACCATATATTTT; CDR3aa: CAIRGDGSGNTIYF
v_gene: TRBV6-5; abundance: -; d_gene: -; j_gene: TRBJ1-5; CDR3nt: TGTGCCAGCAGTTACGACAGCAATCAGCCCCAGCATTTT; CDR3aa: CASSYDSNQPQHF
v_gene: TRBV6-1; abundance: once; d_gene: -; j_gene: TRBJ1-2; CDR3nt: TGTGCCACCTTGTACGATGGCTACACCTTC; CDR3aa: CATLYDGYTF
v_gene: TRBV29-1; abundance: -; d_gene: -; j_gene: TRBJ1-6; CDR3nt: TGCAGCGTTGAAGAGGGGGTCCCAGGTTCACCCCTCCACTTT; CDR3aa: CSVEEGVPGSPLHF
v_gene: TRBV10-3; abundance: -; d_gene: TRBD1; j_gene: TRBJ1-4; CDR3nt: TGTGCCATCGGGGGGACAGGGGGCTCTGAAAAACTGTTTTTT; CDR3aa: CAIGGTGGSEKLFF
v_gene: TRBV7-9; abundance: once; d_gene: -; j_gene: TRBJ2-5; CDR3nt: TGTGCCAGCAGCCCGATCCTCCACTGGGACTTTCAAGAGACCCAGTACTTC; CDR3aa: CASSPILHWDFQETQYF
v_gene: TRBV5-6; abundance: -; d_gene: TRBD1; j_gene: TRBJ2-1; CDR3nt: TGTGCCAGCACCGATTTAAAAGGACAGGGACCCTACAATGAGCAGTTCTTC; CDR3aa: CASTDLKGQGPYNEQFF
v_gene: TRBV9; abundance: -; d_gene: TRBD1; j_gene: TRBJ2-2; CDR3nt: TGTGCCAGCAGCGTTGGGACAGGGGACACCGGGGAGCTGTTTTTT; CDR3aa: CASSVGTGDTGELFF